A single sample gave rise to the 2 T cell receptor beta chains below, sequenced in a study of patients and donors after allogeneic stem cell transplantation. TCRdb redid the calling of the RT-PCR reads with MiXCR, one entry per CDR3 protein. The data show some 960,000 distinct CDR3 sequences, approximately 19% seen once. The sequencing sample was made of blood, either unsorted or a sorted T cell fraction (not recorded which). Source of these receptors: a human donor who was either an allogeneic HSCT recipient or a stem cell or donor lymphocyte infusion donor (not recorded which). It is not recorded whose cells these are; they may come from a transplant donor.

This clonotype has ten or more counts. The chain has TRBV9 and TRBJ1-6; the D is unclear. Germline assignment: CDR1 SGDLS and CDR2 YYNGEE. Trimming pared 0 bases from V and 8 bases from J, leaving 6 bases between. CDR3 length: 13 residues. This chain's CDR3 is CASSVDDHSPLHF. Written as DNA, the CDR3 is TGTGCCAGCAGCGTAGACGACCATTCACCCCTCCACTTT.

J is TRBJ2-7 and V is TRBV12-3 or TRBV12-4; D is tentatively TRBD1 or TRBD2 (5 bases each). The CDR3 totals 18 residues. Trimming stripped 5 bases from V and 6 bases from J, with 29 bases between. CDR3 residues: CASSPERLGPRNPFEQYF. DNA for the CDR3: TGTGCCAGCAGTCCCGAGAGATTGGGACCCCGCAACCCCTTCGAGCAGTACTTC.